The 22 T cell receptor beta chains in this list originate from one sample, sequenced in a study of graft-versus-host responses after intestinal transplantation. The antigens of these receptors remain unknown. Sequencing used immunoSEQ multiplex PCR; TCRdb keeps in-frame clones, though not all of them. The profile shows 35,000 to 50,000 clones, 93% of them singletons. The specimen comprised unstimulated CD8+ T cells sorted from spleen or lymph node cells, sampled before transplant. The receptors here all came from a human donor who was the organ donor for an intestinal transplant.

The gene calls are TRBV28 and TRBJ2-7; 14 bases map to TRBD2. V gave up 8 bases and J gave up 6 bases; unmatched junction bases: 3. Looked up from germline, CDR1 is MDHEN and CDR2 is SYDVKM. This CDR3 spans 13 amino acids. CDR3 nucleotides: TGTGCCAGCGGGACTAGCGGGAGAAGCGAGCAGTACTTC. This encodes CASGTSGRSEQYF.

In DNA, the CDR3 is TGTGCCAGCAGCTCCTGGACGCAGAAAGGGGAGCAGTACTTC. It is translated as CASSSWTQKGEQYF. This sequence joins TRBV7-6 and TRBJ2-7; D unresolved. Germline V gives CDR1 SGHVS, CDR2 FNYEAQ. This CDR3 spans 14 amino acids. Trimming removed 4 bases at V and 7 bases at J, with 17 bases between. The variable domain in full, with the rest retrieved from reference TRBV7-6 and TRBJ2-7, is GAGVSQSPRYKVTKRGQDVALRCDPISGHVSLYWYRQALGQGPEFLTYFNYEAQQDKSGLPNDRFSAERPEGSISTLTIQRTEQRDSAMYRCASSSWTQKGEQYFGPGTRLTVT.

V usage is TRBV11-2 and J usage is TRBJ2-7; D may be TRBD2 (5 bases). Trimming cost V 4 bases and J 2 bases, with 21 bases left between them. Germline V gene data show CDR1 as SGHAT and CDR2 as FQNNGV. CDR3 length: 17 residues. The CDR3 loop reads CASSSTSGSNPPYEQYF. CDR3 DNA sequence: TGTGCCAGCAGCTCGACCAGCGGTAGTAATCCCCCCTACGAGCAGTACTTC.

The rearrangement joins TRBV7-9 to TRBJ2-2; D ambiguous. Between the trimmed V and J ends, which lost 5 bases and 3 bases, there was a span of 4 bases. Germline loops: CDR1 SEHNR, CDR2 FQNEAQ (reference sequence). This CDR3 comprises 12 residues. The CDR3 nucleotides read TGTGCCAGCAGCCCGCACACCGGGGAGCTGTTTTTT. It encodes CASSPHTGELFF.

About this clone itself: A junction end diverges from the germline sequence, so it may reflect a read error. The chain has TRBV28 and TRBJ1-2; TRBD1 matches 7 bases. Germline V gene lookup returns CDR1 MDHEN and CDR2 SYDVKM. This CDR3 has 12 amino acids. The CDR3 sequence: CASSSRGGGPHF. The CDR3 bases are TGTGCCAGCAGCTCTAGAGGGGGCGGCCCCCACTTC.

The gene calls are TRBV28 and TRBJ2-1; 14 bases align to TRBD2. J gave up 9 bases and V 4 bases, and 5 bases lay outside the gene matches. The CDR3 sequence is 15 residues long. Germline V gene data show CDR1 as MDHEN and CDR2 as SYDVKM. This chain's CDR3 is CASSSGLAGVSEQFF. CDR3 bases: TGTGCCAGCAGTTCGGGACTAGCGGGAGTAAGTGAGCAGTTCTTC.

The J gene is TRBJ2-4, the V gene TRBV7-3, with 9 bases matching TRBD1. V shed 2 bases, J shed 7 bases, and the junction held 12 bases outside the gene matches. This CDR3 is 17 amino acids long. From germline, CDR1 is SGHTA and CDR2 FQGTGA. The CDR3 nucleotides are TGTGCCAGCAGCTTAGTTTTCGGGGACAGGGACTGCAACATTCAGTACTTC. Translation: CASSLVFGDRDCNIQYF.

This chain joins TRBV28 and TRBJ2-5, with D unclear. The better agreement between TRBJ2-7 and the DNA end casts doubt on the J call. CDR3 size: 15 residues. CDR1 and CDR2 (germline): MDHEN, SYDVKM. In DNA, the CDR3 is TGTGCCAGCAGCTACAAGGACGGCAGCTCCTACGAGCAGTACTTC. It yields the protein CASSYKDGSSYEQYF.

V gene TRBV7-9 combines with J gene TRBJ1-5, with 8 positions matching TRBD1. Germline V gene lookup returns CDR1 SEHNR and CDR2 FQNEAQ (reference sequence). Losses at the gene ends were 5 bases for V and 5 bases for J; bases not matched to a gene: 8. The CDR3 loop spans 15 amino acids. DNA for the CDR3: TGTGCCAGCAGCCTAGGACAGGGCTCGGATCAGCCCCAGCATTTT. Its protein product is CASSLGQGSDQPQHF.

The V call is TRBV7-9, the J call TRBJ2-1, with 10 bases aligning to TRBD1. The CDR3 consists of 16 residues. Germline V gives CDR1 SEHNR, CDR2 FQNEAQ (reference sequence). V shed 7 bases and J 4 bases; nucleotides not matched to a gene: 10. CDR3 sequence (DNA): TGTGCCAGCATGCCGGGACAGGGGAAGGGATACAATGAGCAGTTCTTC. Residues: CASMPGQGKGYNEQFF.

V usage is TRBV6-5 and J usage is TRBJ2-7, with D perhaps assigned TRBD1 or TRBD2 (6 bases each). Germline assignment: CDR1 MNHEY and CDR2 SVGAGI. The V end lost 0 bases, the J end lost 5 bases, and 11 bases lay between the germline ends. The CDR3 contains 14 residues. CDR3 amino acids: CASSYSLGGNEQYF. The CDR3 nucleotides are TGTGCCAGCAGTTACTCCTTAGGGGGGAACGAGCAGTACTTC.

The rearrangement joins TRBV6-5 to TRBJ2-1, with TRBD2 matching 8 bases. Looked up from germline, CDR1 is MNHEY and CDR2 is SVGAGI. This CDR3 comprises 14 residues. With V trimmed by 0 bases and J by 9 bases, 4 bases remained unmatched. CDR3 coding DNA: TGTGCCAGCAGTTACTCCCGACTAGCGAGTGAGCAGTTCTTC. This encodes CASSYSRLASEQFF.

On this clone: The junction does not match germline at one end; this may be a read error. The chain couples TRBV5-1 to TRBJ2-7, with TRBD1 matching 9 bases. Looked up from germline, CDR1 is SGHRS and CDR2 is YFSETQ. The CDR3 consists of 14 residues. Here the CDR3 reads CASNLWTGVHEQYF. CDR3 DNA sequence: TGCGCCAGCAACTTGTGGACAGGGGTCCACGAGCAGTACTTC.

The chain carries TRBV29-1 and TRBJ2-3, with no clear D. The germline V and J ends were trimmed by 4 bases and 2 bases, with 10 bases remaining between them. Germline V gene sequence: CDR1 SQVTM, CDR2 ANQGSEA. The CDR3 sequence is 13 residues long. Here the CDR3 DNA reads TGCAGCGTTGGGGTGGATTACACAGATACGCAGTATTTT. Translation: CSVGVDYTDTQYF.

V and J are TRBV20-1 and TRBJ2-3; D not resolved. The CDR3 extends over 9 amino acids. V gave up 6 bases and J gave up 4 bases, with 2 bases separating them. CDR1 and CDR2 (germline): DFQATT, SNEGSKA (reference sequence). CDR3 amino acids: CSAPDTQYF. DNA of the CDR3: TGCAGTGCACCAGATACGCAGTATTTT.

The CDR3 sequence is CASSSLAGNTDTQYF. CDR3 nucleotide sequence: TGTGCCAGCAGCTCCCTAGCGGGAAACACAGATACGCAGTATTTT. This chain connects TRBV7-6 to TRBJ2-3, with TRBD2 matching 9 bases. The trim removed 4 bases at V and 2 bases at J, leaving 4 bases unmatched. CDR1 and CDR2 (germline): SGHVS, FNYEAQ. The length of the CDR3 is 15 residues. Supplemented by reference TRBV7-6 and TRBJ2-3, the full variable domain reads GAGVSQSPRYKVTKRGQDVALRCDPISGHVSLYWYRQALGQGPEFLTYFNYEAQQDKSGLPNDRFSAERPEGSISTLTIQRTEQRDSAMYRCASSSLAGNTDTQYFGPGTRLTVL.

On this clone itself: The DNA is omitted, as the CDR3 cannot be located on it reliably, and the CDR3 follows TCRdb's listing. Other nucleotide sequences in the sample specify the same CDR3. The CDR3 spells CASSVVGSGANVLTF. V is TRBV9 and J is TRBJ2-6; the DNA was not used to check the table's D call, TRBD1. Looked up from germline, CDR1 is SGDLS and CDR2 is YYNGEE. The CDR3 contains 15 residues when both ends are counted.

The chain couples TRBV5-8 to TRBJ2-7; TRBD2 agrees at 14 bases. The CDR3 contains 14 residues. Trimming took 4 bases from V and 3 from J; bases not matched to a gene: 0. The germline V gene encodes CDR1 SGHTS and CDR2 YDEGEE. The CDR3 loop is CASSGTSGSYEQYF. The CDR3 DNA sequence: TGTGCCAGCAGCGGGACTAGCGGGAGCTACGAGCAGTACTTC.

The chain has TRBV5-6 and TRBJ1-2; D gene uncertain. CDR3 length: 11 residues. Germline V lookup: CDR1 SGHDT, CDR2 YYEEEE. Between the trimmed V and J ends, which lost 5 bases and 3 bases, there was a span of 5 bases. The CDR3 DNA reads as TGTGCCAGCAGTACTGACTATGGCTACACCTTC. Protein product: CASSTDYGYTF.

The gene calls are TRBV6-5 and TRBJ1-2, with 9 bases lining up with TRBD1. The CDR3 runs 13 residues. The germline V gene has CDR1 MNHEY and CDR2 SVGAGI. Trimming cost V 6 bases and J 8 bases; bases outside gene matches: 7. The chain's CDR3 is CASSPGTGQGYTF. CDR3 coding DNA: TGTGCCAGCAGCCCCGGGACAGGGCAAGGCTACACCTTC.

The genes are TRBV11-2 and TRBJ2-7, with a weak D call TRBD1 (5 bases). V was pared by 1 base and J by 6 bases, with 7 bases between. This CDR3 spans 12 amino acids. Germline V gives CDR1 SGHAT, CDR2 FQNNGV. The CDR3 loop is CASSLVRGEQYF. CDR3 sequence (DNA): TGTGCCAGCAGCTTAGTAAGGGGCGAGCAGTACTTC.

The chain links TRBV10-3 to TRBJ1-1; no definite D call. Germline V gives CDR1 ENHRY, CDR2 SYGVKD. The CDR3 length is 16 residues. Trimming pared 5 bases from V and 1 base from J, leaving 17 bases between. The CDR3 loop reads CAISYYRAKKNTEAFF. In nucleotides, the CDR3 is TGTGCCATCAGTTATTATCGCGCCAAGAAGAACACTGAAGCTTTCTTT.